This TCR beta chain was obtained from a study of regulatory T cells in long-lasting Graves disease. This clonotype occurred a few times. Germline CDR1 and CDR2: ENHRY and SYGVKD. V was cut by 11 bases and J by 3 bases, with 13 bases left in between. The CDR3 is 12 amino acids. CDR3 regions were amplified by Arm-PCR using iRepertoire HTBI primers to build TCR beta libraries. Using its own MiXCR run on the multiplex PCR reads, TCRdb lists one record per CDR3 protein. The data show more than 300,000 distinct CDR3 sequences, 15% to 20% seen once. Indicated time point: persistent/refractory GD, antithyroid drugs over 5 years with positive TRAb. Preparation of the TCR library used RNA extracted from PBMCs.

The origin of this receptor is a female donor with Graves disease. This chain connects TRBV10-3 to TRBJ1-2; the D is unclear. Sample: peripheral blood mononuclear cells (PBMCs), taken when the disease was refractory, from a patient treated with antithyroid drugs. CDR3 sequence reads: CASQRQDYGYTF. The CDR3 DNA follows: TGTGCCTCTCAACGGCAGGACTATGGCTACACCTTC.